The T cell receptor (beta chain) under discussion was sequenced for a study of control samples from healthy donors and cancer patients. Only in-frame clones appear in the TCRdb table, and some are missing; sequencing was by immunoSEQ multiplex PCR. The sample contains roughly 120,000 clones, approximately 94% of which appear only once. Germline V gene lookup returns CDR1 MDHEN and CDR2 SYDVKM. The CDR3 has 16 amino acids. V lost 5 bases to trimming and J lost 0 bases, with 14 bases between them. This rearrangement joins TRBV28 to TRBJ1-3, with D possibly TRBD1 on 6 matching bases. This sequence originates from a man under 40 in good health. The material sequenced was blood. In DNA form, the CDR3 reads TGTGCCAGCAGTCCCTGGGACACGAGCTCTGGAAACACCATATATTTT. Protein product: CASSPWDTSSGNTIYF.